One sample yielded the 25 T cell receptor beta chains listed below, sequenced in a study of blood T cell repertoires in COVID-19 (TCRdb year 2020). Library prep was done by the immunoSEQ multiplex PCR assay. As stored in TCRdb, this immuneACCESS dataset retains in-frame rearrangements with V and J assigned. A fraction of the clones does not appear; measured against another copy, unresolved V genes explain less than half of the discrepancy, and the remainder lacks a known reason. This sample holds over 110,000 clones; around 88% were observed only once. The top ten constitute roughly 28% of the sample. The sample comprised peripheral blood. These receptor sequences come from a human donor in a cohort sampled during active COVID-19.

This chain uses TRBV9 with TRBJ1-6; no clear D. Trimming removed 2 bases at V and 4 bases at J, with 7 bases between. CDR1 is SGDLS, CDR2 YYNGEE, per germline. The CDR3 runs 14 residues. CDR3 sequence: CASSVQVYNSPLHF. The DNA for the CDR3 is TGTGCCAGCAGCGTCCAGGTATATAATTCACCCCTCCACTTT.

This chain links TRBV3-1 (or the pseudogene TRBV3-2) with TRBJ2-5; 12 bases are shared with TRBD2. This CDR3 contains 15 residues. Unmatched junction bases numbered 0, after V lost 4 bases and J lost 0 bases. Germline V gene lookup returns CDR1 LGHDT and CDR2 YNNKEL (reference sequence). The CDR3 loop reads CASSRTSGDQETQYF. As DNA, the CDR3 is TGTGCCAGCAGCCGGACTAGCGGGGACCAAGAGACCCAGTACTTC.

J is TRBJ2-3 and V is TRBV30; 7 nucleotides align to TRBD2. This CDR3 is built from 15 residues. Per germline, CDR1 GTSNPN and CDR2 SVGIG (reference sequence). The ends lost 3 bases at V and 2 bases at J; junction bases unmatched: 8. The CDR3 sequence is CAWRGGGFLTDTQYF. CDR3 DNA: TGTGCCTGGAGGGGCGGGGGATTTCTCACAGATACGCAGTATTTT.

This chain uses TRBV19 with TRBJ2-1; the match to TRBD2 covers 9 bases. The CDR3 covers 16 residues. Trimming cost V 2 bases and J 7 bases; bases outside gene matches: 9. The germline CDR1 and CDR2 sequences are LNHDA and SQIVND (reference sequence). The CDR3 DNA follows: TGTGCCAGTAGTATACAGGTAGCGGGGGCGGAAAATGAGCAGTTCTTC. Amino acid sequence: CASSIQVAGAENEQFF.

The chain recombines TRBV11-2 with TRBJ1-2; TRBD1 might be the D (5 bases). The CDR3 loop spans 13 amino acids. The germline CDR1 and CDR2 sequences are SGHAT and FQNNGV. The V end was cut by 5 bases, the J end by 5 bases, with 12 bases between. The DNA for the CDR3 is TGTGCCAGCAGCCCCGCAGGGTTATATGGCTACACCTTC. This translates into CASSPAGLYGYTF.

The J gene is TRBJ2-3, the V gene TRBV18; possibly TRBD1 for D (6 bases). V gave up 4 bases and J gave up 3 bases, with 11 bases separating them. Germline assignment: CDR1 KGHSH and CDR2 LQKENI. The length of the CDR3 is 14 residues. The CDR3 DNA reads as TGTGCCAGCTCACAGGCTGGACAGACAGATACGCAGTATTTT. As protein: CASSQAGQTDTQYF.

The DNA for the CDR3 is TGTGCCAGCAGTTTAGCGGGGCTCAATGAGCAGTTCTTC. Encoded protein: CASSLAGLNEQFF. This sequence joins TRBV12-3 or TRBV12-4 and TRBJ2-1; TRBD1 is a possible D gene (5 bases). The CDR3 runs 13 residues. Between the trimmed V and J ends, which lost 0 bases and 6 bases, there was a span of 6 bases.

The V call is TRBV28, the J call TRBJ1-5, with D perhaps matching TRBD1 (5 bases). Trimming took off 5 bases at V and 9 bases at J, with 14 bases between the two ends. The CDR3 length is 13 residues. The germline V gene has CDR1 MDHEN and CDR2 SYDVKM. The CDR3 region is CASSPGTGVPQHF. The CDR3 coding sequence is TGTGCCAGCAGTCCCGGGACGGGGGTGCCCCAGCATTTT.

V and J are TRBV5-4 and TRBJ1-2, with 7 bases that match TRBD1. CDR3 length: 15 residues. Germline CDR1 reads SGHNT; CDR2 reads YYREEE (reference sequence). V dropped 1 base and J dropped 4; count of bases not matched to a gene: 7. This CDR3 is CASSLPGTVPYGYTF. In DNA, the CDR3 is TGTGCCAGCAGCTTGCCCGGGACAGTCCCCTATGGCTACACCTTC.

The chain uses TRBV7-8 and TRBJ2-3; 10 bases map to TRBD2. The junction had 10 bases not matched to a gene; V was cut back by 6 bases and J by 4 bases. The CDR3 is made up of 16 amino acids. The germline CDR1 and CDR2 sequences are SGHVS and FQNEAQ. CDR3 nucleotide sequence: TGTGCCAGCAGTCCGTTGGCTAGCGGGGGATCAGATACGCAGTATTTT. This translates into CASSPLASGGSDTQYF.

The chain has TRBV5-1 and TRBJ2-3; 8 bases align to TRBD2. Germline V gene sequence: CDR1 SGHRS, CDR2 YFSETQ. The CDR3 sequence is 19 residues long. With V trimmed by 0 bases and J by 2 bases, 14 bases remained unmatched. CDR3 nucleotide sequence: TGCGCCAGCAGCTTGGCCGGCGGAAGGGAGCGGGGGTACACAGATACGCAGTATTTT. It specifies CASSLAGGRERGYTDTQYF. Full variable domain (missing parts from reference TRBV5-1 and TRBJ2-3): KAGVTQTPRYLIKTRGQQVTLSCSPISGHRSVSWYQQTPGQGLQFLFEYFSETQRNKGNFPGRFSGRQFSNSRSEMNVSTLELGDSALYLCASSLAGGRERGYTDTQYFGPGTRLTVL.

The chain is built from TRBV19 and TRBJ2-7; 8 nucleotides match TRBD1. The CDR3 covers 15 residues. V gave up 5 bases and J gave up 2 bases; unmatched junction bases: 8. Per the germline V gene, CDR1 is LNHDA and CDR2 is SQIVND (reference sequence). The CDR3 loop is CASSQSNRGAYEQYF. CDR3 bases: TGTGCCAGTAGTCAATCGAACAGGGGGGCCTACGAGCAGTACTTC.

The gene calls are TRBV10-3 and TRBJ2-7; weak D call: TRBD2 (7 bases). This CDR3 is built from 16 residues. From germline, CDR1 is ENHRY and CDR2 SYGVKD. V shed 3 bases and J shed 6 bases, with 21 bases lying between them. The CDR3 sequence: CAISDLGGPQEVEQYF. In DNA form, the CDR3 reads TGTGCCATCAGTGACCTCGGGGGGCCCCAGGAGGTCGAGCAGTACTTC.

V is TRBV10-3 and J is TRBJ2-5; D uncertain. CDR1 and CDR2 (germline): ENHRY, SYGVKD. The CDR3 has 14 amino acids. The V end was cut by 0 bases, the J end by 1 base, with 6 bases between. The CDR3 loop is CAISESRGQETQYF. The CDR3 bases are TGTGCCATCAGTGAGTCGAGAGGCCAAGAGACCCAGTACTTC.

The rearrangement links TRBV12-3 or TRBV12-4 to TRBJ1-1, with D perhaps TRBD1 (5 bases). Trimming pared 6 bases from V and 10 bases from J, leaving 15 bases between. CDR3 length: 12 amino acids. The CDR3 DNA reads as TGTGCCAGCAGCTCGGACACGATGCGAGCTTTCTTT. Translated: CASSSDTMRAFF.

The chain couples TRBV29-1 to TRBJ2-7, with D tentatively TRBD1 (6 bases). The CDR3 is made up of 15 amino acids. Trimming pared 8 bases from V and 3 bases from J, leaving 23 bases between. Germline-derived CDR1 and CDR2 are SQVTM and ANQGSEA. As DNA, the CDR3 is TGCAGCATCCTTGGTCGGGACAATCTCCTCTACGAGCAGTACTTC. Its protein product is CSILGRDNLLYEQYF.

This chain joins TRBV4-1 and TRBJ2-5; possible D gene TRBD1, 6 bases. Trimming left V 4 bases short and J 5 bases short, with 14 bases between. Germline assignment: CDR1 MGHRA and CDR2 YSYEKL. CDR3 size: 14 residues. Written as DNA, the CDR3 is TGCGCCAGCAGCCCCGGGGACATCCCGGAGACCCAGTACTTC. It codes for CASSPGDIPETQYF.

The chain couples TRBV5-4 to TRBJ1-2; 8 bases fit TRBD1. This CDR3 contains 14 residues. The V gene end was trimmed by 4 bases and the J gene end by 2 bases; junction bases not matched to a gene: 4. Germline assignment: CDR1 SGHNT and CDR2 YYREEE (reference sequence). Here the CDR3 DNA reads TGTGCCAGCAGCCCATGGGACAGGAACTATGGCTACACCTTC. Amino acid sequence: CASSPWDRNYGYTF.

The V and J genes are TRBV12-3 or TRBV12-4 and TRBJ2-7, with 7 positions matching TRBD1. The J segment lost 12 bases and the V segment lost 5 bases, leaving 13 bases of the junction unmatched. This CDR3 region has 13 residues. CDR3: CASSPGQRPGLYF. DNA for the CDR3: TGTGCCAGCAGTCCGGGACAGCGCCCGGGGCTGTACTTC.

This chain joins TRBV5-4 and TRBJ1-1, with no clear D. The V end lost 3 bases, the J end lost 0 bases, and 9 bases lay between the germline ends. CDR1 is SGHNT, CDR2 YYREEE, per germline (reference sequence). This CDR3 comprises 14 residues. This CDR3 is CASSYWAMNTEAFF. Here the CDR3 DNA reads TGTGCCAGCAGCTACTGGGCTATGAACACTGAAGCTTTCTTT.

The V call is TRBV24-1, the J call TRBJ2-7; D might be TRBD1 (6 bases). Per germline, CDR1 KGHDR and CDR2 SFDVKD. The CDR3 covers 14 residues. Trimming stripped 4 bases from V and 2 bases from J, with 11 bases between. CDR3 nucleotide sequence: TGTGCCACCAGTGAACCAGGACAGCCCTACGAGCAGTACTTC. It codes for CATSEPGQPYEQYF.

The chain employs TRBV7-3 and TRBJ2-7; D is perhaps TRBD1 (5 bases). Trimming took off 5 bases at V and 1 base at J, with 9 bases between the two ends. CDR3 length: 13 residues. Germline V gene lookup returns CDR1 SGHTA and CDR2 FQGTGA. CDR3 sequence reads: CASSPGHSYEQYF. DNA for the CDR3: TGTGCCAGCAGCCCAGGACATTCCTACGAGCAGTACTTC.

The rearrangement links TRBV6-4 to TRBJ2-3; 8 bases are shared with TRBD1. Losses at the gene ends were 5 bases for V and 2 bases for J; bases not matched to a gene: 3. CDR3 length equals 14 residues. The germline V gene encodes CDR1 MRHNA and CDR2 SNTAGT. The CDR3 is CASSRTGPTDTQYF. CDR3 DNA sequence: TGTGCCAGCAGTCGGACAGGGCCCACAGATACGCAGTATTTT.

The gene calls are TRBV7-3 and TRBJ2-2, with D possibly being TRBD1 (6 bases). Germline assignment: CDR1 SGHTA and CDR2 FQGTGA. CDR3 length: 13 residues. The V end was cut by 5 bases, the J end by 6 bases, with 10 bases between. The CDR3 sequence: CASSQTGPGELFF. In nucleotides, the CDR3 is TGTGCCAGCAGCCAGACAGGCCCCGGGGAGCTGTTTTTT.

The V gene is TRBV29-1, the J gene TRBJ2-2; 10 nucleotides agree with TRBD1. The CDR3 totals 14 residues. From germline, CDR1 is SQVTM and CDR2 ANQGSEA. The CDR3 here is CSIDRGLNTGELFF. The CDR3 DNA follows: TGCAGTATAGACAGGGGGCTGAACACCGGGGAGCTGTTTTTT.